Each of the 3 T cell receptor beta chains below was sequenced from the same sample in a study of PD-L1 blockade in urothelial cancer. The table came from immunoSEQ multiplex PCR; TCRdb's copy has only in-frame clones and leaves some out. The repertoire holds under 100,000 clones, around 80% seen once, with roughly 9.5% in the top ten. The source was PBMCs, collected around atezolizumab (anti-PD-L1) treatment. All receptors derive from a man between 65 and 80 years old with urothelial cancer.

Here the CDR3 reads CASSPPTRFVEQFF. The CDR3 DNA is TGTGCCAGCAGCCCTCCGACTAGATTCGTTGAGCAGTTCTTC. This rearrangement joins TRBV11-2 to TRBJ2-1; weak D call: TRBD2 (6 bases). The CDR3 consists of 14 residues. Trimming pared 5 bases from V and 9 bases from J, leaving 17 bases between. The germline gives CDR1 SGHAT, CDR2 FQNNGV.

The chain has TRBV30 and TRBJ1-5; 10 bases align to TRBD1. CDR3 length: 15 residues. V gave up 2 bases and J gave up 9 bases; unmatched junction bases: 10. CDR1 is GTSNPN and CDR2 is SVGIG in the germline V gene (reference sequence). CDR3 residues: CAWSLGTGAGWPQHF. CDR3 in DNA: TGTGCCTGGAGTCTCGGGACAGGGGCCGGGTGGCCCCAGCATTTT.

The rearrangement joins TRBV5-1 to TRBJ2-1; D gene unclear. CDR3 length: 13 amino acids. The V gene's germline CDR1 is SGHRS and CDR2 YFSETQ. V was cut by 4 bases and J by 3 bases, with 8 bases left in between. CDR3 in amino acids: CASSTDGYNEQFF. CDR3 bases: TGCGCCAGCAGCACAGACGGCTACAATGAGCAGTTCTTC.